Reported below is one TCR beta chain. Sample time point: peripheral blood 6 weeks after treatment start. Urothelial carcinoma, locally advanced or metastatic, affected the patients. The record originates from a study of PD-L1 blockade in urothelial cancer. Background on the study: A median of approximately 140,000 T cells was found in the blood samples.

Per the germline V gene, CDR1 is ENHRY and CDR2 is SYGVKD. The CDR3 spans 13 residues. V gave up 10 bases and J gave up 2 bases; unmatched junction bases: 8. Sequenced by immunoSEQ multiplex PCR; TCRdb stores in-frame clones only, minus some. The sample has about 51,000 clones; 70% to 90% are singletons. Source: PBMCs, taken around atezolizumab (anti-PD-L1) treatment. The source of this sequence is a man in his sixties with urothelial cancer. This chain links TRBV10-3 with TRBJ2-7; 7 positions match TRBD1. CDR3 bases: TGTGCCACCACGACAGGGCCCACCTACGAGCAGTACTTC. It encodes CATTTGPTYEQYF.